Shown below are 18 T cell receptor beta chains from a single sample sequenced in a study of T cell changes during pregnancy in multiple sclerosis. TCRdb's copy holds only in-frame clones and misses some; the assay was immunoSEQ multiplex PCR. The data hold approximately 23,000 clones, with approximately 90% observed a single time. This specimen consisted of CD8+ T cells from peripheral blood mononuclear cells, obtained in the first trimester of pregnancy. These receptors were taken from a female donor with multiple sclerosis, enrolled in a pregnancy study.

The genes are TRBV18 and TRBJ2-1, with a tentative D call TRBD2 (6 bases). V lost 4 bases and J lost 4, with 11 bases in between. CDR3 length: 14 amino acids. Looked up from germline, CDR1 is KGHSH and CDR2 is LQKENI. The CDR3 nucleotides read TGTGCCAGCTCACTCTCGACTAGTTACAATGAGCAGTTCTTC. Its protein is CASSLSTSYNEQFF.

The chain joins TRBV2 to TRBJ2-7, with 7 bases matching TRBD1. Losses at the gene ends were 6 bases for V and 3 bases for J; bases not matched to a gene: 5. The germline V gene has CDR1 SNHLY and CDR2 FYNNEI. The CDR3 spans 13 residues. CDR3 sequence: CASRGTVFYEQYF. For the CDR3, the DNA is TGTGCCAGCAGGGGGACAGTCTTCTACGAGCAGTACTTC. Full variable domain (remainder filled in from reference TRBV2 and TRBJ2-7): EPEVTQTPSHQVTQMGQEVILRCVPISNHLYFYWYRQILGQKVEFLVSFYNNEISEKSEIFDDQFSVERPDGSNFTLKIRSTKLEDSAMYFCASRGTVFYEQYFGPGTRLTVT.

J is TRBJ2-1 and V is TRBV11-3; 10 bases map to TRBD2. Germline CDR1 is SGHNT and CDR2 is YENEEA. The V segment lost 5 bases and the J segment 0 bases; nucleotides outside the gene matches: 1. This CDR3 has 15 residues. CDR3 bases: TGTGCCAGCAGCCCTAGCGGGAGCTCCTACAATGAGCAGTTCTTC. Its translation is CASSPSGSSYNEQFF.

The chain employs TRBV6-4 and TRBJ2-3; possible D gene TRBD1, 6 bases. The V gene's germline CDR1 is MRHNA and CDR2 SNTAGT. V gave up 4 bases and J gave up 3 bases, with 8 bases separating them. The CDR3 is 13 amino acids. The CDR3, as DNA: TGTGCCAGCAGTGCCACAGGGACAGATACGCAGTATTTT. It yields the protein CASSATGTDTQYF.

This chain uses TRBV27 with TRBJ2-2; 8 bases map to TRBD2. J was trimmed by 6 bases and V by 4 bases; bases with no gene match: 10. The germline V gene encodes CDR1 MNHEY and CDR2 SMNVEV (reference sequence). This CDR3 has 16 amino acids. The CDR3 sequence: CASSWTSTMEAGELFF. In DNA, the CDR3 is TGTGCCAGCAGTTGGACTAGCACTATGGAGGCCGGGGAGCTGTTTTTT.

The genes are TRBV7-9 and TRBJ2-5; 7 bases map to TRBD2. The junction had 8 bases not matched to a gene; V was cut back by 5 bases and J by 2 bases. The germline V gene has CDR1 SEHNR and CDR2 FQNEAQ (reference sequence). The CDR3 runs 15 residues. DNA for the CDR3: TGTGCCAGCAGCATCCTAGCGGTTTTACAAGAGACCCAGTACTTC. Amino acid sequence: CASSILAVLQETQYF.

DNA for the CDR3: TGTGCCAGCAGCCTTCCCCCTCATGGGAGGACTGAAGCTTTCTTT. As protein: CASSLPPHGRTEAFF. V is TRBV14 and J is TRBJ1-1; D is ambiguous. This CDR3 is 15 amino acids long. The germline V and J ends were trimmed by 4 bases and 5 bases, with 17 bases remaining between them. The V gene's germline CDR1 is SGHDN and CDR2 FVKESK.

The chain carries TRBV28 and TRBJ2-7; D remains ambiguous. CDR3 length: 13 residues. V shed 2 bases and J shed 2 bases, with 7 bases lying between them. Looked up from germline, CDR1 is MDHEN and CDR2 is SYDVKM. The CDR3 region has the DNA TGTGCCAGCAGTTTACCAGAAGCCTACGAGCAGTACTTC. It codes for CASSLPEAYEQYF.

This rearrangement joins TRBV19 to TRBJ2-7; D is uncertain. The CDR3 totals 13 residues. Trimming cost V 4 bases and J 3 bases, with 10 bases left between them. CDR1 and CDR2 from the germline V gene are LNHDA and SQIVND (reference sequence). The CDR3 DNA is TGTGCCAGTAGTAAGCACACAGACTACGAGCAGTACTTC. Its translation is CASSKHTDYEQYF.

DNA of the CDR3: TGTGCCAGCAGACGGCCGGACAGAATGAACACTGAAGCTTTCTTT. Its translation: CASRRPDRMNTEAFF. The chain couples TRBV13 to TRBJ1-1; D may be TRBD1 (6 bases). Germline values: CDR1 PRHDT, CDR2 FYEKMQ (reference sequence). This CDR3 spans 15 amino acids. Trimming took off 6 bases at V and 0 bases at J, with 14 bases between the two ends.

The CDR3 here is CASSSLLRETGNEQFF. CDR3 coding DNA: TGTGCCAGCAGCTCCCTCTTGCGGGAGACAGGCAATGAGCAGTTCTTC. This chain links TRBV13 with TRBJ2-1; perhaps TRBD2 as D (7 bases). Trimming shortened V by 4 bases and J by 6 bases, and 19 bases separated the two germline ends. CDR1 and CDR2 (germline): PRHDT, FYEKMQ (reference sequence). The CDR3 loop spans 16 amino acids.

J is TRBJ2-3 and V is TRBV19; D is possibly TRBD2 (5 bases). This CDR3 is built from 14 residues. Trimming removed 4 bases at V and 2 bases at J, with 10 bases between. Germline CDR1 and CDR2: LNHDA and SQIVND (reference sequence). CDR3 amino acids: CASSNRGHTDTQYF. In DNA form, the CDR3 reads TGTGCCAGTAGTAACCGGGGTCACACAGATACGCAGTATTTT. The complete variable domain, with remaining parts taken from reference TRBV19 and TRBJ2-3, reads DGGITQSPKYLFRKEGQNVTLSCEQNLNHDAMYWYRQDPGQGLRLIYYSQIVNDFQKGDIAEGYSVSREKKESFPLTVTSAQKNPTAFYLCASSNRGHTDTQYFGPGTRLTVL.

This clone turned up a few times. The chain is built from TRBV28 and TRBJ1-1; D unclear. The CDR3 runs 15 residues. The V gene's germline CDR1 is MDHEN and CDR2 SYDVKM. V shed 5 bases and J shed 6 bases, with 19 bases lying between them. The CDR3 sequence is CASSPILRWSPEAFF. The CDR3 bases are TGTGCCAGCAGTCCGATTCTTCGGTGGAGCCCTGAAGCTTTCTTT.

The chain couples TRBV5-6 to TRBJ2-1; D perhaps matches TRBD1 (5 bases). The CDR3 is 17 residues long. Trimming left V 0 bases short and J 4 bases short, with 17 bases between. Germline loops: CDR1 SGHDT, CDR2 YYEEEE. CDR3: CASSLVFVGHPYNEQFF. The CDR3 nucleotides read TGTGCCAGCAGCTTGGTGTTCGTGGGGCACCCTTACAATGAGCAGTTCTTC.

J is TRBJ2-7 and V is TRBV30, with D unresolved. The CDR3 runs to 17 residues. In germline, CDR1 is GTSNPN, CDR2 SVGIG (reference sequence). The DNA of the CDR3 is TGTGCTGGAACGTGGATAGAACAGAGTTATAGCTCCTACGAGCAGTACTTC. Its translation is CAGTWIEQSYSSYEQYF.

The chain links TRBV27 to TRBJ2-1, with 8 bases lining up with TRBD2. Germline-derived CDR1 and CDR2 are MNHEY and SMNVEV (reference sequence). The V and J ends lost 4 bases and 4 bases, in that order; junction bases with no gene match: 15. This CDR3 has 18 amino acids. Here the CDR3 DNA reads TGTGCCAGCAGTTCCCAGGGACTACTAGCGGACCTGTACAATGAGCAGTTCTTC. Amino acids: CASSSQGLLADLYNEQFF.

The CDR3, as DNA: TGTGCCAGCAGCTTAGAGGGGCCGTCGGGGGCCTACGAGCAGTACTTC. This translates into CASSLEGPSGAYEQYF. This chain connects TRBV7-2 to TRBJ2-7; a weak D match, TRBD2 (6 bases). Germline V lookup: CDR1 SGHTA, CDR2 FQGNSA. The CDR3 spans 16 residues. V was pared by 1 base and J by 2 bases, with 15 bases between.

The chain uses TRBV19 and TRBJ2-3; D is perhaps TRBD2 (6 bases). Germline V gives CDR1 LNHDA, CDR2 SQIVND (reference sequence). The V gene lost 0 bases and the J gene lost 6 bases, with 10 bases spanning the gap. The CDR3 spans 14 residues. The DNA of the CDR3 is TGTGCCAGTAGTATAGATGCGGGGTTGGATACGCAGTATTTT. Encoded protein: CASSIDAGLDTQYF.